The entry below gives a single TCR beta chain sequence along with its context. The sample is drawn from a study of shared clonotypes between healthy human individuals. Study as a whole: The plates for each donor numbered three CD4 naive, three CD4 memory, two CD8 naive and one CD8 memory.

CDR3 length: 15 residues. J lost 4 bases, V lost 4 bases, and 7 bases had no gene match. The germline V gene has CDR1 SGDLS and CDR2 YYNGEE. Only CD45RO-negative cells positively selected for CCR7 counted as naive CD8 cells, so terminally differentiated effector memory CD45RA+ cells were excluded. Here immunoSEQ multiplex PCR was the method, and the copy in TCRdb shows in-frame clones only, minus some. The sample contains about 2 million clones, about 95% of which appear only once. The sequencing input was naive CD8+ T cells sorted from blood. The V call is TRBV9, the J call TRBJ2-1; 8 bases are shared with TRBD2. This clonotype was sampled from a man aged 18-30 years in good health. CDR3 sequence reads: CASSRSGTAYNEQFF. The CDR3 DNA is TGTGCCAGCAGCCGTAGCGGGACGGCTTACAATGAGCAGTTCTTC.